The clone carrying this T cell receptor (beta chain) was detected only a few times. Its antigen is unknown. The repertoire was sequenced with immunoSEQ multiplex PCR; TCRdb's copy has only in-frame clones and lacks some. In the table there are some 390,000 clones, about 85% of which are singletons. The data stem from a study of Ad26.COV2.S vaccination and SARS-CoV-2 variants. Findings and caveats of the study: It is possible that the TCR breadth and depth analyses underestimated the total T cell responses. Substantial breadth was reported for post-vaccination spike-specific CD8+ and CD4+ T cells. Similar non-spike TCR breadth was seen in vaccine and placebo recipients.

Stated treatment: about 20 received Ad26.COV2.S at low or high dose, single or two shots; a few received placebo; per-sample allocation not given. Collection of the samples took place on day 63 after the first injection of vaccine or placebo. Its platform was an Ad26 vector, and its expressed antigen was Wuhan-strain SARS-CoV-2 spike. CDR1 is SGHNT, CDR2 YYREEE, per germline (reference sequence). V shed 0 bases and J shed 4 bases, with 8 bases lying between them. This CDR3 is built from 13 residues. The specimen was peripheral blood, collected in a trial of Ad26.COV2.S vaccine versus placebo. The receptor's source is a person aged 18-60 years who received the Ad26.COV2.S COVID-19 vaccine or a placebo. The chain is built from TRBV5-4 and TRBJ2-7, with a tentative D call TRBD2 (5 bases). The CDR3 is CASSLAGKYEQYF. The CDR3 bases are TGTGCCAGCAGCTTGGCCGGGAAGTACGAGCAGTACTTC.